A selection of T cell receptor beta chains follows, all from one sample in a study of T cells in Graves' hyperthyroidism and ophthalmopathy. Each CDR3 protein gets one entry after TCRdb re-called the multiplex PCR reads with MiXCR. Found here are 400,000 to 450,000 distinct CDR3 sequences, about 14% of them singletons; the top ten hold under 15%. The sequencing input was blood. These receptors all come from a man between 18 and 35 years old with Graves' ophthalmopathy. Each CDR3 is given with its conserved first and last residue. A D gene is named only where the DNA matches it firmly. A row's size may be missing; if present it is once, few, many or a size class.

CASSSSGRVGNTIYF | TGTGCCAGCTCCAGCTCGGGGCGAGTTGGAAACACCATATATTTT | . | TRBV18 | . | TRBJ1-3
CASSYSGPETQYF | TGTGCCAGCAGTTACTCAGGACCGGAGACCCAGTACTTC | . | TRBV6-6 | many | TRBJ2-5
CAIRGTLLYEQYF | TGTGCCATCAGAGGGACCCTACTTTACGAGCAGTACTTC | . | TRBV10-3 | many | TRBJ2-7
CASSLEGRVREQYF | TGTGCCAGCAGCTTGGAGGGCAGGGTGCGGGAGCAGTACTTC | . | TRBV5-6 | . | TRBJ2-7
CAISESGVSDTQYF | TGTGCCATCAGTGAGTCCGGGGTGTCAGATACGCAGTATTTT | . | TRBV10-3 | few | TRBJ2-3
CARSTLAGNTEAFF | TGTGCCAGGAGCACACTCGCCGGGAACACTGAAGCTTTCTTT | . | TRBV4-2 | few | TRBJ1-1
CASSLTSGAWNEQFF | TGTGCCAGCAGCCTTACTAGCGGTGCGTGGAATGAGCAGTTCTTC | TRBD2 | TRBV7-9 | many | TRBJ2-1
CAWTHGTGKFNQPQHF | TGTGCCTGGACCCACGGGACAGGGAAATTCAATCAGCCCCAGCATTTT | TRBD1 | TRBV30 | . | TRBJ1-5
CASSGPSEEKLFF | TGTGCCAGCAGCGGGCCATCGGAGGAAAAACTGTTTTTT | . | TRBV7-9 | many | TRBJ1-4
CATSRGTLTLSTDTQYF | TGTGCCACCAGTCGCGGGACGCTTACCCTCAGCACAGATACGCAGTATTTT | . | TRBV24-1 | few | TRBJ2-3
CASSLARGGDTEAFF | TGCGCCAGCAGCTTGGCCAGAGGGGGGGACACTGAAGCTTTCTTT | . | TRBV5-1 | many | TRBJ1-1
CASRRDSYYGYTF | TGTGCCAGTAGAAGGGACAGCTACTATGGCTACACCTTC | TRBD1 | TRBV19 | few | TRBJ1-2
CASSLGQALNTEAFF | TGTGCCAGCAGCTTAGGTCAGGCCCTGAACACTGAAGCTTTCTTT | . | TRBV7-6 | many | TRBJ1-1
CASQGGSGYNEQFF | TGTGCCAGCCAAGGGGGGAGCGGCTACAATGAGCAGTTCTTC | . | TRBV7-9 | . | TRBJ2-1
CASNPAVQETQYF | TGTGCCAGCAACCCCGCAGTCCAAGAGACCCAGTACTTC | . | TRBV7-2 | many | TRBJ2-5
CASPGRGKTDTQYF | TGTGCCAGCCCGGGGCGGGGGAAAACAGATACGCAGTATTTT | TRBD2 | TRBV5-4 | many | TRBJ2-3
CASSFDPYEKLFF | TGTGCCAGCAGCTTTGACCCGTATGAAAAACTGTTTTTT | . | TRBV5-6 | few | TRBJ1-4
CASSVGSGGAGETQYF | TGTGCCAGCAGCGTGGGTAGCGGGGGGGCCGGGGAGACCCAGTACTTC | TRBD2 | TRBV9 | many | TRBJ2-5
CASSLVASGDLGYNEQFF | TGTGCTAGCAGCTTAGTTGCTAGCGGGGATTTGGGGTACAATGAGCAGTTCTTC | TRBD2 | TRBV7-7 | many | TRBJ2-1
CASSVRQGNTEAFF | TGTGCCAGCAGTGTCCGACAGGGGAACACTGAAGCTTTCTTT | TRBD1 | TRBV6-1 | many | TRBJ1-1
CASSWSGVGETQYF | TGTGCCAGCAGTTGGTCGGGAGTAGGAGAGACCCAGTACTTC | . | TRBV12-3/TRBV12-4 | many | TRBJ2-5
CASSLGTSGRGIYNEQFF | TGTGCCAGCAGCTTAGGGACTAGCGGGAGAGGGATCTACAATGAGCAGTTCTTC | TRBD2 | TRBV7-9 | many | TRBJ2-1
CASSNLAENAYEQYF | TGTGCCAGCAGTAATCTAGCGGAGAACGCATACGAGCAGTACTTC | TRBD2 | TRBV2 | many | TRBJ2-7
CAREAGNQETQYF | TGTGCCAGGGAGGCAGGGAACCAAGAGACCCAGTACTTC | . | TRBV2 | many | TRBJ2-5
CASSLEAGPTGELFF | TGTGCCAGCAGCTTAGAGGCGGGACCCACCGGGGAGCTGTTTTTT | . | TRBV7-9 | . | TRBJ2-2
CASSERYAYTF | TGTGCCAGCAGCGAGAGATATGCCTACACCTTC | . | TRBV9 | . | TRBJ1-2
CASRHGQLNTEAFF | TGTGCCAGCAGACACGGACAGCTTAACACTGAAGCTTTCTTT | . | TRBV6-2/TRBV6-3 | many | TRBJ1-1
CASFTTFGQINSPLHF | TGTGCCAGCTTCACCACCTTCGGACAAATTAATTCACCCCTCCACTTT | . | TRBV18 | few | TRBJ1-6
CASSRRGTYEQYF | TGTGCCAGCAGCCGCCGCGGGACCTACGAGCAGTACTTC | . | TRBV3-1 | many | TRBJ2-7
CSAGDSALPNEQFF | TGCAGTGCTGGGGACAGTGCGCTCCCCAATGAGCAGTTCTTC | TRBD1 | TRBV20-1 | . | TRBJ2-1
CASSLTLPAGGSYEQYF | TGTGCCAGCAGTTTAACCCTACCAGCGGGAGGCTCCTACGAGCAGTACTTC | TRBD2 | TRBV27 | few | TRBJ2-7
CASRPGGVNTEAFF | TGCGCCAGCAGGCCAGGGGGGGTGAACACTGAAGCTTTCTTT | TRBD1 | TRBV10-1 | many | TRBJ1-1
CASSVTGGGTDTQYF | TGTGCCAGCAGCGTGACAGGGGGCGGGACAGATACGCAGTATTTT | TRBD1 | TRBV7-8 | many | TRBJ2-3
CASRRAQFSNQPQHF | TGTGCCAGCAGAAGGGCTCAATTTAGCAATCAGCCCCAGCATTTT | . | TRBV6-1 | . | TRBJ1-5
CASSPTRSTYEQYF | TGTGCCAGCTCTCCGACTAGATCGACCTACGAGCAGTACTTC | . | TRBV18 | many | TRBJ2-7
CASSVTTGISGNTIYF | TGTGCCAGCAGTGTAACGACAGGCATCTCTGGAAACACCATATATTTT | . | TRBV6-1 | . | TRBJ1-3
CASSYPSRAFPNTEAFF | TGTGCCAGCAGTTACCCCAGTAGGGCCTTCCCGAACACTGAAGCTTTCTTT | . | TRBV6-2/TRBV6-3 | many | TRBJ1-1
CASSEENSNQPQHF | TGCGCCAGCAGCGAGGAGAATAGCAATCAGCCCCAGCATTTT | . | TRBV5-1 | many | TRBJ1-5
CASSLVRGVDYNEQFF | TGTGCCAGCAGCTTAGTAAGGGGAGTGGACTACAATGAGCAGTTCTTC | . | TRBV7-9 | many | TRBJ2-1
CASSRKSTGELFF | TGTGCCAGTAGTAGAAAGAGCACCGGGGAGCTGTTTTTT | . | TRBV19 | few | TRBJ2-2
CAISGQATGELFF | TGTGCCATCAGTGGACAGGCCACCGGGGAGCTGTTTTTT | . | TRBV10-3 | . | TRBJ2-2
CASSPLGTHEAFF | TGTGCCAGCTCACCACTCGGGACACATGAAGCTTTCTTT | . | TRBV18 | many | TRBJ1-1
CASSPGGGARGEQYF | TGTGCCAGCAGCCCTGGGGGGGGAGCACGGGGGGAGCAGTACTTC | TRBD2 | TRBV7-9 | many | TRBJ2-7
CSASPSTFRDVKLFF | TGCAGTGCTAGCCCCTCTACTTTCCGCGATGTAAAACTGTTTTTT | . | TRBV20-1 | . | TRBJ1-4